The entry that follows covers one T cell receptor beta chain sequence. The authors' processing: Scientists estimated how many nucleated cells there were by amplifying reference gene primers. Only in-frame clones appear in the TCRdb table, and some are missing; sequencing was by immunoSEQ multiplex PCR. V, J and clone size are taken as reported in that table, and D and trimming were inferred from the DNA itself. The sample has 150,000 to 200,000 clones; approximately 80% are singletons. The data were obtained in a study of blood T cell repertoires in COVID-19. Trimming stripped 3 bases from V and 6 bases from J, with 9 bases between. The CDR3 totals 11 residues. CDR1 is SQVTM and CDR2 is ANQGSEA in the germline V gene.

The rearrangement links TRBV29-1 to TRBJ2-7, with D perhaps TRBD1 (6 bases). The clonotype originates from a human donor in a cohort sampled during active COVID-19. Sequencing was done on a sample of peripheral blood. CDR3 loop: CSVDRGREQYF. For the CDR3, the DNA is TGCAGCGTTGACAGGGGCCGCGAGCAGTACTTC.